The 2 T cell receptor beta chains below come from one sample, sequenced in a study of radiotherapy plus CTLA-4 blockade in lung cancer. Some clones are missing from TCRdb's copy, which holds only in-frame ones; the method was immunoSEQ multiplex PCR. The profile covers roughly 120,000 clones, with about 80% appearing a single time and around 3% taken by the ten largest. The sequenced sample was peripheral blood, obtained from a patient treated with radiotherapy plus ipilimumab. The origin of the receptors is a human donor with non-small cell lung cancer that progressed on radiotherapy plus ipilimumab. Some clones in this sample may be carry-over from other donors' samples.

The chain recombines TRBV11-2 with TRBJ1-1; unclear D gene. The CDR3 is 16 amino acids. Germline V gene data show CDR1 as SGHAT and CDR2 as FQNNGV. V lost 1 base and J 0 bases, leaving 12 bases between the germline ends. Here the CDR3 DNA reads TGTGCCAGCAGCTTAGGGTTGGGCCAAATGAACACTGAAGCTTTCTTT. Its translation: CASSLGLGQMNTEAFF. Supplemented by reference TRBV11-2 and TRBJ1-1, the full variable domain reads EAGVAQSPRYKIIEKRQSVAFWCNPISGHATLYWYQQILGQGPKLLIQFQNNGVVDDSQLPKDRFSAERLKGVDSTLKIQPAKLEDSAVYLCASSLGLGQMNTEAFFGQGTRLTVV.

The chain uses TRBV19 and TRBJ2-5; TRBD1 is a possible D gene (6 bases). The V end lost 5 bases, the J end lost 3 bases, and 10 bases lay between the germline ends. The CDR3 is made up of 13 amino acids. Germline CDR1 and CDR2: LNHDA and SQIVND (reference sequence). The CDR3 is CASSSAGEETQYF. The CDR3 DNA follows: TGTGCCAGTAGTTCCGCAGGGGAAGAGACCCAGTACTTC.